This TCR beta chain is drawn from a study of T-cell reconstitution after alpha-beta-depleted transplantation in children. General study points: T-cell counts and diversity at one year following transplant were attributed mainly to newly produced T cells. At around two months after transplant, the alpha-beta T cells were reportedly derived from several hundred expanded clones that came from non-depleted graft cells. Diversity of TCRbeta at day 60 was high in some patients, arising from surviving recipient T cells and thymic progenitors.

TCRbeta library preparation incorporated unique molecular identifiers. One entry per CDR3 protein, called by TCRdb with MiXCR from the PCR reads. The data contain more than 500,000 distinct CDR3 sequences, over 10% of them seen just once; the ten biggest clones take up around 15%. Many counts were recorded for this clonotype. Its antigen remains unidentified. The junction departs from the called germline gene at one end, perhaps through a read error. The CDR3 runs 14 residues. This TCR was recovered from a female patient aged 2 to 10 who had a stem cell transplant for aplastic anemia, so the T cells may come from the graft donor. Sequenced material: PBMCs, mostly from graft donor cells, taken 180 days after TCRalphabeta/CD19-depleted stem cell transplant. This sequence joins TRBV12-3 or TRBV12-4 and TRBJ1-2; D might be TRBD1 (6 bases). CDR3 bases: TGTGCCAGCAGTATAGCGACAGGACCCTATGGCTACACCTTC. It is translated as CASSIATGPYGYTF.